These 10 T cell receptor beta chains share one sample of origin, sequenced in a study of cytomegalovirus exposure and HLA in healthy donors (dated by TCRdb to about 2017). Libraries were built with the immunoSEQ multiplex PCR assay. The multiplex PCR relied on a mix of 60 forward primers for TCR Vbeta segments and 13 reverse primers for TCR Jbeta segments. TCRdb mirrors the immuneACCESS table, restricted to in-frame sequences. Some clones are absent from its copies; in checked studies, under half trace to an unresolved V gene, and the reason for the others is unknown. Counted in this sample were about 190,000 clones; approximately 79% of them appeared once. Together, the top ten hold approximately 6% of the sample. The sequencing sample was made of PBMCs. The receptors were sampled from a man in his forties in good health and CMV-seropositive.

This chain joins TRBV19 and TRBJ2-3; possible D gene TRBD1, 6 bases. The V gene's germline CDR1 is LNHDA and CDR2 SQIVND (reference sequence). The CDR3 is 17 residues long. V lost 1 base and J lost 0, with 14 bases in between. CDR3 sequence: CASSIGGTPLSTDTQYF. For the CDR3, the DNA is TGTGCCAGTAGTATAGGAGGGACACCTCTGAGCACAGATACGCAGTATTTT.

The CDR3 protein is CAWSPLPGQYHNEQFF. The CDR3 DNA reads TGTGCCTGGAGCCCTCTCCCGGGACAGTACCACAATGAGCAGTTCTTC. The chain couples TRBV30 to TRBJ2-1, with 7 bases lining up with TRBD1. The CDR3 sequence is 16 residues long. Germline V gene data show CDR1 as GTSNPN and CDR2 as SVGIG (reference sequence). J lost 5 bases, V lost 3 bases, and 13 bases had no gene match.

CDR3 sequence: CASTAAGETQYF. The CDR3, as DNA: TGTGCCAGCACCGCAGCGGGGGAGACCCAGTACTTC. The rearrangement joins TRBV28 to TRBJ2-5; the match to TRBD2 covers 7 bases. Trimming at V came to 7 bases and at J to 5 bases, leaving 4 bases not matched to a gene. This CDR3 has 12 residues. CDR1 and CDR2 (germline): MDHEN, SYDVKM.

The chain has TRBV20-1 and TRBJ1-2; D not certain. Trimming removed 3 bases from V and 5 bases from J, with 7 bases in between. The germline V gene has CDR1 DFQATT and CDR2 SNEGSKA (reference sequence). The length of the CDR3 is 11 residues. This chain's CDR3 is CSASAVYGYTF. The CDR3 region has the DNA TGCAGTGCTAGCGCGGTATATGGCTACACCTTC.

This clone was observed a few times. V usage is TRBV25-1 and J usage is TRBJ2-3; D is perhaps TRBD1 (6 bases). V lost 6 bases to trimming and J lost 2 bases, with 9 bases between them. This CDR3 spans 13 amino acids. CDR1 and CDR2 (germline): MGHDK, SYGVNS. The DNA for the CDR3 is TGTGCCAGCAGCAGACAGGACACAGATACGCAGTATTTT. Protein: CASSRQDTDTQYF. Full variable domain (outside the CDR3, taken from reference TRBV25-1 and TRBJ2-3): EADIYQTPRYLVIGTGKKITLECSQTMGHDKMYWYQQDPGMELHLIHYSYGVNSTEKGDLSSESTVSRIRTEHFPLTLESARPSHTSQYLCASSRQDTDTQYFGPGTRLTVL.

This clone came up once. This chain connects TRBV28 to TRBJ1-5, with 10 bases matching TRBD1. With the DNA end fitting TRBJ2-3 better, the J assignment may be wrong. CDR3 length: 15 amino acids. Germline CDR1 MDHEN, CDR2 SYDVKM. In DNA, the CDR3 is TGTGCCAGCAGGAACCGGGACAGGGGACGTCAGCCCCAGTATTTT. The encoded protein is CASRNRDRGRQPQYF.

This chain connects TRBV13 to TRBJ1-1, with D unclear. The CDR3 length is 16 residues. V was cut by 0 bases and J by 0 bases, with 11 bases left in between. Germline CDR1 and CDR2: PRHDT and FYEKMQ (reference sequence). CDR3 DNA: TGTGCCAGCAGCTTAGGCTTCGGTTCCATGAACACTGAAGCTTTCTTT. Encoded protein: CASSLGFGSMNTEAFF.

The chain has TRBV13 and TRBJ2-1; TRBD1 agrees at 8 bases. The V gene end was trimmed by 7 bases and the J gene end by 8 bases; junction bases not matched to a gene: 16. Germline CDR1 is PRHDT and CDR2 is FYEKMQ (reference sequence). The length of the CDR3 is 16 residues. This CDR3 is CASMNSRPGGGDEQFF. Here the CDR3 DNA reads TGTGCCAGCATGAACTCCCGACCAGGGGGCGGCGATGAGCAGTTCTTC. Full variable domain (missing parts from reference TRBV13 and TRBJ2-1): AAGVIQSPRHLIKEKRETATLKCYPIPRHDTVYWYQQGPGQDPQFLISFYEKMQSDKGSIPDRFSAQQFSDYHSELNMSSLELGDSALYFCASMNSRPGGGDEQFFGPGTRLTVL.

The chain combines TRBV5-5 with TRBJ2-7; 7 bases line up with TRBD1. The germline V gene encodes CDR1 SGHKS and CDR2 YYEKEE (reference sequence). The CDR3 runs to 15 residues. Trimming removed 0 bases from V and 4 bases from J; junction bases left unmatched: 7. The DNA of the CDR3 is TGTGCCAGCAGCTTGGTCAAGGGGGCGGATTACGAGCAGTACTTC. Translated: CASSLVKGADYEQYF.

The V and J genes are TRBV6-4 and TRBJ2-1; D ambiguous. The germline V gene encodes CDR1 MRHNA and CDR2 SNTAGT. The CDR3 is 13 amino acids. V was pared by 6 bases and J by 6 bases, with 12 bases between. The DNA for the CDR3 is TGTGCCAGCAGCCCCCGCGTCGCCAATGAGCAGTTCTTC. Translated: CASSPRVANEQFF.